This T cell receptor beta chain is drawn from a study of T cell responses to AZD1222 COVID-19 vaccine. Study observations and caveats: Distributed over spike, vaccine-associated CD4 TCRs predominated at 160-218 and 743-854. Repertoires were obtained solely post-peak T cell response.

The CDR3 consists of 15 residues. V lost 3 bases to trimming and J lost 4 bases, with 17 bases between them. The V gene's germline CDR1 is SGDLS and CDR2 YYNGEE. Assay: immunoSEQ multiplex PCR; the TCRdb copy retains only in-frame clones and omits some. The data hold some 90,000 clones, with roughly nine tenths observed a single time. With respect to this clone: Antigen unknown.

Both about-4-week and about-12-week second-dose recipients were combined. V is TRBV9 and J is TRBJ2-7, with a possible D match to TRBD1 (8 bases). The starting material was peripheral blood, obtained 28 days after the second AZD1222 dose. The sequence came from an adult who received the AZD1222 COVID-19 vaccine. The CDR3 DNA sequence: TGTGCCAGCAGCGAGGGGGGGACAGGCCGGTACGAGCAGTACTTC. Protein product: CASSEGGTGRYEQYF. The variable domain in full, with the rest retrieved from reference TRBV9 and TRBJ2-7, is DSGVTQTPKHLITATGQRVTLRCSPRSGDLSVYWYQQSLDQGLQFLIQYYNGEERAKGNILERFSAQQFPDLHSELNLSSLELGDSALYFCASSEGGTGRYEQYFGPGTRLTVT.